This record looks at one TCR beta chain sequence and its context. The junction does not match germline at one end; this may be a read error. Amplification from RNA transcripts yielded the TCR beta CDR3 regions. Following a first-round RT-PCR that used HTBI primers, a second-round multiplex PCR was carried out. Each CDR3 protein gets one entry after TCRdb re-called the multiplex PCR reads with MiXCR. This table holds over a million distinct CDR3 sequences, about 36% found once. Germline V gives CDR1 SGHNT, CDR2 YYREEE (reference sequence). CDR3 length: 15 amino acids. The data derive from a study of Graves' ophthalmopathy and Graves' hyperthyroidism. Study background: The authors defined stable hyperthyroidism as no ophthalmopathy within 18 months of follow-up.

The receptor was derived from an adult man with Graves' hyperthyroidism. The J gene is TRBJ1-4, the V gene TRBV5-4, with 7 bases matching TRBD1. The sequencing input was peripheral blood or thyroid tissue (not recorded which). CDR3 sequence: CASSHRDSSNEKLFF. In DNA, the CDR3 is TGCGCCAGCAGCCATCGGGACAGCTCTAATGAAAAACTGTTTTTT.